These T cell receptor beta chains were read from a single sample in a study of blood T cell repertoires in COVID-19. Profiled with immunoSEQ multiplex PCR; TCRdb holds only in-frame clones, not every one. The table records approximately 70,000 clones, roughly 87% of them present only once. The sequenced sample consisted of peripheral blood. The source is a woman older than 75 with acute or convalescent COVID-19. The CDR3 runs from the conserved cysteine through the conserved F or W. The order of the fields is J gene, D gene, clone size, V gene, CDR3 DNA, CDR3 protein. The D gene is left open where the match is weak. Rows give clone size only sometimes, using once, few, many, or a class for an expanded clone.

J: TRBJ2-7
D: -
size: -
V: TRBV9
DNA: TGTGCCAGCAGCGGACAGGAGAGCTCCTACGAGCAGTACTTC
CDR3: CASSGQESSYEQYF

J: TRBJ2-1
D: TRBD2
size: -
V: TRBV4-1
DNA: TGCGCCAGCAGCCAAGAGATGGGGAGGTGGACTAGCGGGAGCTTCAATGAGCAGTTCTTC
CDR3: CASSQEMGRWTSGSFNEQFF

J: TRBJ2-3
D: TRBD2
size: once
V: TRBV5-1
DNA: TGCGCCAGCAGCCCGGATGGGACTAGCGGCACAGATACGCAGTATTTT
CDR3: CASSPDGTSGTDTQYF

J: TRBJ2-7
D: -
size: -
V: TRBV5-1
DNA: TGCGCCAGCAGATCCCCGGGAGAATCCTACGAGCAGTACTTC
CDR3: CASRSPGESYEQYF

J: TRBJ1-1
D: -
size: -
V: TRBV18
DNA: TGTGCCAGCTCACCACGAGGGCTCGGAGTGAACACTGAAGCTTTCTTT
CDR3: CASSPRGLGVNTEAFF

J: TRBJ2-1
D: TRBD2
size: -
V: TRBV27
DNA: TGTGCCAGCAGTTTGGCTAGCGGGAGCCCTACGTCCGACAATGAGCAGTTCTTC
CDR3: CASSLASGSPTSDNEQFF

J: TRBJ2-7
D: TRBD1
size: few
V: TRBV14
DNA: TGTGCCAGCAGGCGGACAGGGGGCCACGAGCAGTACTTC
CDR3: CASRRTGGHEQYF

J: TRBJ1-2
D: -
size: -
V: TRBV5-4
DNA: TGTGCCAGCAGCTTGGCAATGGGGGGGCGTTACTATGGCTACACCTTC
CDR3: CASSLAMGGRYYGYTF

J: TRBJ2-7
D: -
size: few
V: TRBV6-5
DNA: TGTGCCAGCAAATCCGCACTAGCTCAGTACTTC
CDR3: CASKSALAQYF

J: TRBJ2-3
D: -
size: -
V: TRBV5-4
DNA: TGTGCCAGCAGCCTGCTGGACACCTATACGCAGTATTTT
CDR3: CASSLLDTYTQYF

J: TRBJ1-2
D: TRBD1
size: -
V: TRBV2
DNA: TGTGCCAGCAGTGACTGGAAGGGTGGACAGGGGAAAGACGGGCGGGCTCCCTATGGCTACACCTTC
CDR3: CASSDWKGGQGKDGRAPYGYTF

J: TRBJ1-1
D: TRBD1
size: -
V: TRBV7-9
DNA: TGTGCCAGCAGCTTGACAGGGTGGAACACTGAAGCTTTCTTT
CDR3: CASSLTGWNTEAFF

J: TRBJ1-6
D: TRBD1
size: -
V: TRBV10-2
DNA: TGCGCCAGCAGTGAGTCCACAGGGGGCATATCACCCCTCCACTTT
CDR3: CASSESTGGISPLHF

J: TRBJ2-3
D: TRBD2
size: -
V: TRBV5-1
DNA: TGCGCCAGCAGAACGGGACTAGCGGGAGAACGAGATACGCAGTATTTT
CDR3: CASRTGLAGERDTQYF

J: TRBJ1-1
D: TRBD1
size: -
V: TRBV15
DNA: TGTGCCACCAGCAGGGCGTCCGGACAGGCAGCTTTCTTT
CDR3: CATSRASGQAAFF

J: TRBJ2-1
D: -
size: -
V: TRBV3-1/TRBV3-2
DNA: TGTGCCAGCAGCCACCACAGAGGGGGACAAAAAAATGAGCAGTTCTTC
CDR3: CASSHHRGGQKNEQFF

J: TRBJ2-7
D: TRBD1
size: -
V: TRBV13
DNA: TGTGCCAGCAGCTTAGAGGGCAGGGGGAACTACGAGCAGTACTTC
CDR3: CASSLEGRGNYEQYF

J: TRBJ1-1
D: -
size: -
V: TRBV10-2
DNA: TGCGCCACCTCCCTTGGAGGTAATCAAGCTTTCTTT
CDR3: CATSLGGNQAFF

J: TRBJ2-6
D: -
size: -
V: TRBV27
DNA: TGTGCCAGCAGTTTACTCAACAGGTTCTCTGGGGCCAACGTCCTGACTTTC
CDR3: CASSLLNRFSGANVLTF

J: TRBJ1-5
D: TRBD1
size: -
V: TRBV4-1
DNA: TGCGCCAGCAGCCAGGGACAGTTGGTCAATCAGCCCCAGCATTTT
CDR3: CASSQGQLVNQPQHF

J: TRBJ1-5
D: -
size: -
V: TRBV12-2
DNA: TGTGCAAGTCGCCAAACACAACCCGGGGGACAGGGCAATCAGCCCCAGCATTTT
CDR3: CASRQTQPGGQGNQPQHF

J: TRBJ2-7
D: TRBD1
size: -
V: TRBV6-5
DNA: TGTGCCAGCCGCCTTCGGGGGACAGGGGCCTACGAGCAGTACTTC
CDR3: CASRLRGTGAYEQYF

J: TRBJ1-1
D: -
size: -
V: TRBV7-2
DNA: TGTGCCAGCAGCTTAGTAGCAGGGGTGAGGGCTGAAGCTTTCTTT
CDR3: CASSLVAGVRAEAFF

J: TRBJ2-1
D: TRBD2
size: -
V: TRBV7-2
DNA: TGTGCCAGCAGCCGGGGACTAGCGGGAGTTCACAATGAGCAGTTCTTC
CDR3: CASSRGLAGVHNEQFF

J: TRBJ1-1
D: -
size: once
V: TRBV30
DNA: TGTGCCTGGAGCAGACAATTGAACACTGAAGCTTTCTTT
CDR3: CAWSRQLNTEAFF

J: TRBJ1-1
D: -
size: -
V: TRBV14
DNA: TGTGCCAGCAGCCAAAGGGCAGGGACTGAAGCTTTCTTT
CDR3: CASSQRAGTEAFF

J: TRBJ1-2
D: TRBD1
size: -
V: TRBV5-4
DNA: TGTGCCAGCAGCCGGACAGGGGGCAACTATGGCTACACCTTC
CDR3: CASSRTGGNYGYTF

J: TRBJ2-1
D: TRBD1
size: -
V: TRBV19
DNA: TGTGCCAGTAGCGGGACAGGGGGAAGGAGTGAGCAGTTCTTC
CDR3: CASSGTGGRSEQFF

J: TRBJ2-1
D: -
size: few
V: TRBV5-1
DNA: TGCGCCAGCAGCTTGCTGGTCGGTGAAAATGAGCAGTTCTTC
CDR3: CASSLLVGENEQFF

J: TRBJ1-1
D: -
size: -
V: TRBV7-8
DNA: TGTGCCAGCAGCCGAGGAGGCACTGAAGCTTTCTTT
CDR3: CASSRGGTEAFF

J: TRBJ2-3
D: TRBD2
size: -
V: TRBV5-5
DNA: TGTGCCAGCAGCGATAGCGGGAGTACAGATACGCAGTATTTT
CDR3: CASSDSGSTDTQYF

J: TRBJ2-7
D: TRBD2
size: -
V: TRBV27
DNA: TGTGCCAGCAGTCGCGTCCCCCTAGCGGGATTTCACGAGCAGTACTTC
CDR3: CASSRVPLAGFHEQYF

J: TRBJ2-7
D: TRBD1
size: -
V: TRBV7-3
DNA: TGTGCCAGCAGCTTAAACCCAGGGGGCCCCTACGAGCAGTACTTC
CDR3: CASSLNPGGPYEQYF

J: TRBJ1-1
D: -
size: -
V: TRBV28
DNA: TGTGCCAGCAGTTCACGGTTGAACACTGAAGCTTTCTTT
CDR3: CASSSRLNTEAFF

J: TRBJ2-3
D: -
size: -
V: TRBV6-5
DNA: TGTGCCAGCAGTTACTCGAGGATATCAGATACGCAGTATTTT
CDR3: CASSYSRISDTQYF

J: TRBJ1-2
D: -
size: -
V: TRBV11-2
DNA: TGTGCCAGCAGCTTAGATCGCAGTCCTTCCTATGGCTACACCTTC
CDR3: CASSLDRSPSYGYTF

J: TRBJ2-1
D: TRBD1
size: few
V: TRBV7-9
DNA: TGTGCCAGCAGCCCACCCTTCCGACAGGGGGGGCATGAGCAGTTCTTC
CDR3: CASSPPFRQGGHEQFF

J: TRBJ2-2
D: TRBD2
size: -
V: TRBV5-1
DNA: TGCGCCAGCAGCCTGAGACTAGCGGACACCGGGGAGCTGTTTTTT
CDR3: CASSLRLADTGELFF

J: TRBJ1-6
D: -
size: -
V: TRBV7-3
DNA: TGTGCCAGCAGCTTACTTTCGGGGTCCGATTCACCCCTCCACTTT
CDR3: CASSLLSGSDSPLHF

J: TRBJ2-7
D: TRBD1
size: few
V: TRBV9
DNA: TGTGCCAGCAGCGTCGGACAGGGGGCCCCCTACGAGCAGTACTTC
CDR3: CASSVGQGAPYEQYF

J: TRBJ2-1
D: -
size: -
V: TRBV15
DNA: TGTGCCACCAGCAGAGATCCCCTAGGAACCCTTTACAATGAGCAGTTCTTC
CDR3: CATSRDPLGTLYNEQFF

J: TRBJ1-1
D: -
size: -
V: TRBV28
DNA: TGTGCCAGCAGTTCCCAAACGACTTCTTTCTTT
CDR3: CASSSQTTSFF

J: TRBJ1-1
D: -
size: -
V: TRBV28
DNA: TGTGCCAGCAGTTTGTGGAGAAACACTGAAGCTTTCTTT
CDR3: CASSLWRNTEAFF

J: TRBJ2-1
D: TRBD2
size: once
V: TRBV27
DNA: TGTGCCAGCAGCCATAGCGGGAGCGGCAATGAGCAGTTCTTC
CDR3: CASSHSGSGNEQFF

J: TRBJ2-7
D: TRBD1
size: -
V: TRBV10-3
DNA: TGTGCCATAAAAAGACAGGGAAACTCCTACGAGCAGTACTTC
CDR3: CAIKRQGNSYEQYF

J: TRBJ2-1
D: TRBD2
size: once
V: TRBV10-3
DNA: TGTGCCATCAGCCGGGGCGGGAGCGGCTACAATGAGCAGTTCTTC
CDR3: CAISRGGSGYNEQFF

J: TRBJ2-1
D: TRBD2
size: -
V: TRBV10-3
DNA: TGTGCCACCCAGCAGGCTAGCGGAGAGGGGCAGTTCTTC
CDR3: CATQQASGEGQFF

J: TRBJ1-2
D: TRBD1
size: -
V: TRBV2
DNA: TGTGCCAGCAGTGAGTGGGGGACAGGGCCTAACTATGGCTACACCTTC
CDR3: CASSEWGTGPNYGYTF

J: TRBJ1-5
D: -
size: -
V: TRBV15
DNA: TGTGCCACCAGCAGAGGGGCTCCCAATCAGCCCCAGCATTTT
CDR3: CATSRGAPNQPQHF

J: TRBJ1-2
D: -
size: -
V: TRBV5-1
DNA: TGCGCCAGCAGCTTGGTTCAGGGTGTGGACTACACCTTC
CDR3: CASSLVQGVDYTF